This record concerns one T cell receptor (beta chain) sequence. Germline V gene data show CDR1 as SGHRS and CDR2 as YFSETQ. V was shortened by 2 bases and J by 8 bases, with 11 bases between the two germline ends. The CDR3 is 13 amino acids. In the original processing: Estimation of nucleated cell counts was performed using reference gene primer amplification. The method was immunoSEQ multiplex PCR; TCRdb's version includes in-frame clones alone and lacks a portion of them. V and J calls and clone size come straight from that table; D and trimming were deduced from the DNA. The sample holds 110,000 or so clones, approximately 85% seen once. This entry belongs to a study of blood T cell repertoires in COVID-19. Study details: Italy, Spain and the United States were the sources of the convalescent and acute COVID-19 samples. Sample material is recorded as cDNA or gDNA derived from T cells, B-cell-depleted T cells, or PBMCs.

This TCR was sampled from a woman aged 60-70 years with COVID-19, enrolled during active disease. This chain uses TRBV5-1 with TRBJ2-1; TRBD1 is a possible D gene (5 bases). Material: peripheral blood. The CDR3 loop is CASSFTQGDEQFF. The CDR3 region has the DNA TGCGCCAGCAGCTTCACCCAGGGCGATGAGCAGTTCTTC. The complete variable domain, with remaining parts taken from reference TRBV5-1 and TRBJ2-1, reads KAGVTQTPRYLIKTRGQQVTLSCSPISGHRSVSWYQQTPGQGLQFLFEYFSETQRNKGNFPGRFSGRQFSNSRSEMNVSTLELGDSALYLCASSFTQGDEQFFGPGTRLTVL.